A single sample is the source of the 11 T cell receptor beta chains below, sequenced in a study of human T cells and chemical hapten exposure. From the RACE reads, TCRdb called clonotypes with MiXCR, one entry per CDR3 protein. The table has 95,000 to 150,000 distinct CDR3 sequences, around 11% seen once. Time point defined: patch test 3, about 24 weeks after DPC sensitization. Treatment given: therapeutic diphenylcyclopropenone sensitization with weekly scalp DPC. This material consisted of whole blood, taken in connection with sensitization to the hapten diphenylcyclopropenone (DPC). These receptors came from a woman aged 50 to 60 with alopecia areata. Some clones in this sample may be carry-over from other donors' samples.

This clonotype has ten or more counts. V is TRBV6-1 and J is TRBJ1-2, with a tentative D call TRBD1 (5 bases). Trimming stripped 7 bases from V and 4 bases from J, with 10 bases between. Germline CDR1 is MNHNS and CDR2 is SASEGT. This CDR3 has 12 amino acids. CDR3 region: CASKEDIYGYTF. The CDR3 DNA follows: TGTGCCAGCAAGGAGGACATCTATGGCTACACCTTC.

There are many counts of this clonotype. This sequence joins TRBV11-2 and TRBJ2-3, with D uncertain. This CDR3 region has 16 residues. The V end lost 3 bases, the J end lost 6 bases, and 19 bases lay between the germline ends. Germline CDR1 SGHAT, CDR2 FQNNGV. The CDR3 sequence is CASSFRAQPPLDTQYF. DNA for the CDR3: TGTGCCAGCAGCTTCCGGGCCCAACCTCCTCTGGATACGCAGTATTTT.

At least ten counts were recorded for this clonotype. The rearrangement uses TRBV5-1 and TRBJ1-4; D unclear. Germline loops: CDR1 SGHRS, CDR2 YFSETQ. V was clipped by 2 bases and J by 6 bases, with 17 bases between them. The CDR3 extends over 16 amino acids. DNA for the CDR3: TGCGCCAGCAGCTTCGCAGCCGCTCTATCGGATGAAAAACTGTTTTTT. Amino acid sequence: CASSFAAALSDEKLFF.

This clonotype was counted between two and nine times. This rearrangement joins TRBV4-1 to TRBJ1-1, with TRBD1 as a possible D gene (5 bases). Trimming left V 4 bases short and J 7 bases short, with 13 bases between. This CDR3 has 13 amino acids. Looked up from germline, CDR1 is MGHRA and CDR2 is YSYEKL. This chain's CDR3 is CASSLGPTDEAFF. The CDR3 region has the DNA TGCGCCAGCAGCCTGGGACCGACGGATGAAGCTTTCTTT.

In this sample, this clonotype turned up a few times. Here the CDR3 reads CAISETRGSSDTQYF. The CDR3 DNA sequence: TGTGCCATCAGTGAGACCCGGGGATCGTCAGATACGCAGTATTTT. The chain uses TRBV10-3 and TRBJ2-3; TRBD2 might be the D (5 bases). V shed 2 bases and J shed 4 bases, with 13 bases lying between them. Germline V gene sequence: CDR1 ENHRY, CDR2 SYGVKD. The CDR3 consists of 15 residues.

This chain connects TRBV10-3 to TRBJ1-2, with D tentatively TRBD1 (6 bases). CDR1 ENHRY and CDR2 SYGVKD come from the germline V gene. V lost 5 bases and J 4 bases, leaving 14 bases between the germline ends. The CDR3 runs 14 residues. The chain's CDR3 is CAISTGTTGYGYTF. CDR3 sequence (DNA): TGTGCCATCAGTACAGGGACGACCGGCTATGGCTACACCTTC.

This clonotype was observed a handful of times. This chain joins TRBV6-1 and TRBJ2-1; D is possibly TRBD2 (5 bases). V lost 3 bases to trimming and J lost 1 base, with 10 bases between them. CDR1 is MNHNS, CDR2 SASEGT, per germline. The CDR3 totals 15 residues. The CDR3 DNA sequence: TGTGCCAGCAGTGATAGCGCGGCATCCTACAATGAGCAGTTCTTC. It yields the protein CASSDSAASYNEQFF.

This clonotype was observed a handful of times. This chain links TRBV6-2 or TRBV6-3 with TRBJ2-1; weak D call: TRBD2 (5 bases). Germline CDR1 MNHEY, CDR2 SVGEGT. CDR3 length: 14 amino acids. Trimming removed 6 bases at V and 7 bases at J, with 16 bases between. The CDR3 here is CASSGMLGLNEQFF. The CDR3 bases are TGTGCCAGCAGCGGGATGTTGGGGTTGAATGAGCAGTTCTTC.

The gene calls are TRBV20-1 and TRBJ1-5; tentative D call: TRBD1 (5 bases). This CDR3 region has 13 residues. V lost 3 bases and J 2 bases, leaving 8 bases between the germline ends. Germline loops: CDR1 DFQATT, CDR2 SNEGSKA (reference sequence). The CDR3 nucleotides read TGCAGTGCTAGGGGAGGGGGCAATCAGCCCCAGCATTTT. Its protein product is CSARGGGNQPQHF.

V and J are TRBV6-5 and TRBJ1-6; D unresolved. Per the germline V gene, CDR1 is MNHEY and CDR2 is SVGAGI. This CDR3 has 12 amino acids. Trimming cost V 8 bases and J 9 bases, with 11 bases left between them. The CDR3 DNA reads TGTGCCAGCCGCGAGGGAATTTCACCCCTCCACTTT. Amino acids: CASREGISPLHF.

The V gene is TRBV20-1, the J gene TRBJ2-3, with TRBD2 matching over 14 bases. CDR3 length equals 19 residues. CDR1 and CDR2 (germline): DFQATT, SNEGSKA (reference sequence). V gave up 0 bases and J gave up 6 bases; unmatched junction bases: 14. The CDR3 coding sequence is TGCAGTGCTAGAGATCTAGGGCCGACTAGCGGGAGGGTATCGGATACGCAGTATTTT. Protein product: CSARDLGPTSGRVSDTQYF.